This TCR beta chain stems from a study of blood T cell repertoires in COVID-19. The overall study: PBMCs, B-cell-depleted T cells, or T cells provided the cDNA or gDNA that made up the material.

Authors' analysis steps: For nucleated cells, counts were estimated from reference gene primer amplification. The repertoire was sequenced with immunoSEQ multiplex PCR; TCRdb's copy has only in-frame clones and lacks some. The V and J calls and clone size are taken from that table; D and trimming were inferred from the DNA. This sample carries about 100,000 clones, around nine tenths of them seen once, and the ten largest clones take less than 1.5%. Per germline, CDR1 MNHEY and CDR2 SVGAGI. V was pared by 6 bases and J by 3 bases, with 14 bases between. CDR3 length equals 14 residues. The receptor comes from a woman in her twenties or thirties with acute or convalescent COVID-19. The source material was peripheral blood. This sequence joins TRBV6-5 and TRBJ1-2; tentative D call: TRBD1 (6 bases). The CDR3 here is CASSPTGQDYGYTF. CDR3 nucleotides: TGTGCCAGCAGCCCCACAGGGCAGGACTATGGCTACACCTTC.